The rows below give T cell receptor beta chains drawn from one sample of a study of regulatory T cells in long-lasting Graves disease. One entry per CDR3 protein results from TCRdb running MiXCR on the multiplex PCR reads. Among 400,000 to 500,000 distinct CDR3 sequences listed, roughly 15% were seen once. This sample also appeared in a second study, on T cells in Graves' hyperthyroidism and ophthalmopathy.

Here the sequenced sample was peripheral blood mononuclear cells (PBMCs), taken at new diagnosis, from a patient treated with antithyroid drugs. The receptors here all came from a woman in her twenties or thirties with Graves disease. Both conserved end residues are part of each CDR3. D genes are given only for firm matches. Rows give clone size only sometimes, using once, few, many, or a class for an expanded clone.

>TRBD1|TRBV7-8|14|TRBJ1-4|few
TGTGCCAGCAGCCGACAGGGCTCTAATGAAAAACTGTTTTTT
CASSRQGSNEKLFF
>TRBD1|TRBV12-3/TRBV12-4|16|TRBJ2-5|NA
TGTGCCAGCAGCCGAGACTGGGACAGGGGGTCGGAGACCCAGTACTTC
CASSRDWDRGSETQYF
>TRBD1|TRBV7-2|15|TRBJ2-5|many
TGTGCCAGCAGCCCACCAAAGTCAGGGGGAGAGACCCAGTACTTC
CASSPPKSGGETQYF
>NA|TRBV7-9|16|TRBJ2-1|many
TGTGCCAGCAGCCTCATCACTAGCCAAGCGTCCAATGAGCAGTTCTTC
CASSLITSQASNEQFF
>NA|TRBV2|14|TRBJ2-2|NA
TGTGCCTGCTCATTGATAATCAACACCGGGGAGCTGTTTTTT
CACSLIINTGELFF
>NA|TRBV6-1|14|TRBJ2-1|many
TGTGCCAGCAGTGACGGTCGGGATTACAATGAGCAGTTCTTC
CASSDGRDYNEQFF
>TRBD2|TRBV27|16|TRBJ2-3|many
TGTGCCAGCAGCCCGGGAGGGGGGATGGATTCAGATACGCAGTATTTT
CASSPGGGMDSDTQYF
>TRBD1|TRBV28|18|TRBJ2-1|many
TGTGCCAGCAGTCCCATACTCAGTCCCGGGACAGATTACAATGAGCAGTTCTTC
CASSPILSPGTDYNEQFF
>NA|TRBV27|14|TRBJ1-2|many
TGTGCCAGCAGTTTATATCCAGCCCACTATGGCTACACCTTC
CASSLYPAHYGYTF
>NA|TRBV28|14|TRBJ2-3|few
TGTGCCAGCATAACTACGAAATTTCCAGATACGCAGTATTTT
CASITTKFPDTQYF
>TRBD2|TRBV7-2|14|TRBJ2-7|few
TGTGCCAGCAGCTTGGGACTAGCGGGAGTCGGGCAGTACTTC
CASSLGLAGVGQYF
>NA|TRBV7-3|14|TRBJ2-7|few
TGTGCCAGCAGACGGGCCCCGAACCCCTACGAGCAGTACTTC
CASRRAPNPYEQYF
>TRBD2|TRBV6-1|14|TRBJ2-7|few
TGTGCCAGCAGTACGAGCGGGATAGGCTACGAGCAGTACTTC
CASSTSGIGYEQYF
>NA|TRBV7-9|15|TRBJ2-2|NA
TGTGCCAGCAGCTCAGTCGGGATAATGGCCGGGGAGCTGTTTTTT
CASSSVGIMAGELFF
>NA|TRBV6-1|13|TRBJ2-3|NA
TGTGCCAGCATTTCCCCGGTGGGGGATACGCAGTATTTT
CASISPVGDTQYF
>NA|TRBV20-1|13|TRBJ2-7|many
TGCAGTGCTAGAGACCCGGACCTATTCGAGCAGTACTTC
CSARDPDLFEQYF
>TRBD2|TRBV24-1|15|TRBJ2-1|many
TGTGCCACCAGTGATAGACTAGCGGCCGGGGACGAGCAGTTCTTC
CATSDRLAAGDEQFF